At least ten counts were recorded for the clone carrying this TCR beta chain. The data derive from a study of identical twins. The CDR3 runs to 11 residues. The germline V and J ends were trimmed by 5 bases and 5 bases, with 4 bases remaining between them. The germline V gene has CDR1 KGHDR and CDR2 SFDVKD. TCRdb ran MiXCR on the 5' RACE reads and lists one entry per CDR3 protein. The table includes hundreds of thousands of distinct CDR3 sequences, approximately 22% detected once. The same specimen was also included in a second study, on T cells expressing NK-cell markers.

The chain couples TRBV24-1 to TRBJ2-3, with unresolved D. This receptor was obtained from a woman under 30 in good health. Sequencing was done on a sample of PBMCs. Written as DNA, the CDR3 is TGTGCCACCAGTGTTGGAGATACGCAGTATTTT. Translation: CATSVGDTQYF.